This TCR beta chain was sequenced for a study of blood T cell repertoires in COVID-19. Assay used: immunoSEQ multiplex PCR; TCRdb lists only in-frame clones, some missing. This table has about 150,000 clones, around 83% appearing once. V was trimmed by 3 bases and J by 2 bases, leaving 19 bases between them. From germline, CDR1 is LGHNT and CDR2 FRNRAP. CDR3 length equals 17 residues. The source is a woman aged 55-69 years with acute or convalescent COVID-19. This chain links TRBV12-5 with TRBJ1-2; D may be TRBD1 (6 bases). Sequenced sample: peripheral blood. DNA for the CDR3: TGTGCTAGTGGTTTATTGGGGGGGCGGAAGACAAACTATGGCTACACCTTC. Translation: CASGLLGGRKTNYGYTF.